This TCR beta chain was identified in a study of blood T cell repertoires in COVID-19. Across the study: The United States, Italy and Spain provided the acute and convalescent COVID-19 samples. Sources were T cells, B-cell-depleted T cells, or PBMCs; the material itself was cDNA or gDNA.

Deletions cut 4 bases from V and 2 bases from J, with 15 bases between. This CDR3 contains 15 residues. The germline gives CDR1 MDHEN, CDR2 SYDVKM. In the original processing: The authors estimated nucleated cell counts from reference gene primer amplification. Clones were read by immunoSEQ multiplex PCR, and TCRdb kept only the in-frame ones, dropping some. V and J calls and clone size are copied from that table; D and trimming were computed from the DNA. The data show roughly 77,000 clones, 60% to 80% seen once. The chain has TRBV28 and TRBJ2-7, with D unclear. What was sequenced was peripheral blood. This sequence was found in a human donor in a cohort sampled during active COVID-19. This CDR3 is CASSSHRQRAYEQYF. The CDR3 DNA reads as TGTGCCAGCAGTTCCCATCGGCAGCGAGCCTACGAGCAGTACTTC. Drawing the rest from reference TRBV28 and TRBJ2-7, the complete variable domain is DVKVTQSSRYLVKRTGEKVFLECVQDMDHENMFWYRQDPGLGLRLIYFSYDVKMKEKGDIPEGYSVSREKKERFSLILESASTNQTSMYLCASSSHRQRAYEQYFGPGTRLTVT.